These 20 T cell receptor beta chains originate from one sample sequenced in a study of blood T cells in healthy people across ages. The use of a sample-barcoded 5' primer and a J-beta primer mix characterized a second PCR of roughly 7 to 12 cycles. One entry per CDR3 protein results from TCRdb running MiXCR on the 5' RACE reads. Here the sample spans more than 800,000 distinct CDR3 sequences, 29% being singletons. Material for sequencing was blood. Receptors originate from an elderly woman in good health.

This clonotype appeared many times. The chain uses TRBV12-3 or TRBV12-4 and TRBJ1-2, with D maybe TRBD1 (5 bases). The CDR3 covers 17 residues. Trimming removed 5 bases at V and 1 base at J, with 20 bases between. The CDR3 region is CASSPLGTGHFNYGYTF. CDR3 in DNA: TGTGCCAGCAGTCCCCTGGGAACTGGACACTTTAACTATGGCTACACCTTC.

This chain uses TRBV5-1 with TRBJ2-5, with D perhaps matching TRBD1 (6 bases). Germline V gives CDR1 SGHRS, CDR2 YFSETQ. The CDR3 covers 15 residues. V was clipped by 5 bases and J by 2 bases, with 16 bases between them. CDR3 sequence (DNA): TGCGCCAGCAGTTTGATTCAGGGACATCAAGAGACCCAGTACTTC. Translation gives CASSLIQGHQETQYF.

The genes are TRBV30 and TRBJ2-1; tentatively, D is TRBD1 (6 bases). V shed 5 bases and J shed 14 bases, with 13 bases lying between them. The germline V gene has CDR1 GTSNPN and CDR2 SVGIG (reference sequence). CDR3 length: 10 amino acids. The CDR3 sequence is CAWGQAGEFF. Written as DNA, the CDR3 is TGTGCCTGGGGCCAAGCAGGGGAGTTCTTC. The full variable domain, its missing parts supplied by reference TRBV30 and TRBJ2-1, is SQTIHQWPATLVQPVGSPLSLECTVEGTSNPNLYWYRQAAGRGLQLLFYSVGIGQISSEVPQNLSASRPQDRQFILSSKKLLLSDSGFYLCAWGQAGEFFGPGTRLTVL.

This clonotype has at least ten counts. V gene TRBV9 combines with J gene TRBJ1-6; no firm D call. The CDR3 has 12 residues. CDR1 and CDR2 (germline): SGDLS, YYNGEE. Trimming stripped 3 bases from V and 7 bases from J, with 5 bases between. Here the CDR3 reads CASSGGNSPLHF. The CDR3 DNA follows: TGTGCCAGCAGCGGCGGGAATTCACCCCTCCACTTT. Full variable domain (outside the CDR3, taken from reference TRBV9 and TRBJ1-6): DSGVTQTPKHLITATGQRVTLRCSPRSGDLSVYWYQQSLDQGLQFLIQYYNGEERAKGNILERFSAQQFPDLHSELNLSSLELGDSALYFCASSGGNSPLHFGNGTRLTVT.

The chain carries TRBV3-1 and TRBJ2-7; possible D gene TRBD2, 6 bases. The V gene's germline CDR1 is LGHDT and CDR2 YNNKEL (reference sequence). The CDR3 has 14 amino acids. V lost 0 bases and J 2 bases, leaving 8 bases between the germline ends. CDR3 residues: CASSQERGAYEQYF. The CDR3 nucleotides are TGTGCCAGCAGCCAAGAGCGGGGAGCCTACGAGCAGTACTTC.

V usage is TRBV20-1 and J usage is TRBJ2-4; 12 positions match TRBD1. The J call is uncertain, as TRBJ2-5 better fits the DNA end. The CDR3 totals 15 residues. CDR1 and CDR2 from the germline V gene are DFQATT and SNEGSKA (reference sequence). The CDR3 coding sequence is TGCAGTGCTAGAGACGGGACAGGGGGCGTCGAGACCCAGTACTTC. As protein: CSARDGTGGVETQYF.

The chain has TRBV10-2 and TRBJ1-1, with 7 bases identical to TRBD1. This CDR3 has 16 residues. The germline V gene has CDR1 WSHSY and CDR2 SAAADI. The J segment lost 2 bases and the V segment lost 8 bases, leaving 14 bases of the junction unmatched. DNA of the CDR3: TGCGCCAGCTCGGGGCCAGGGGGATTCTTCAACACTGAAGCTTTCTTT. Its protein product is CASSGPGGFFNTEAFF.

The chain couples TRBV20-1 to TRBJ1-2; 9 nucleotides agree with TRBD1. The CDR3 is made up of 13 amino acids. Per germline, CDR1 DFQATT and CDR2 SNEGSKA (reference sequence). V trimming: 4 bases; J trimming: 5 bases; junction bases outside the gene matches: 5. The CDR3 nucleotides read TGCAGTGCTAACGCAGGACAGGGGTATGGCTACACCTTC. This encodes CSANAGQGYGYTF.

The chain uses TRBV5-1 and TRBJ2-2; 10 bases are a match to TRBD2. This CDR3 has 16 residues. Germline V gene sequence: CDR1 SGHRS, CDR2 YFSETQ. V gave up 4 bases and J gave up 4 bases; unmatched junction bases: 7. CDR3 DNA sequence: TGCGCCAGCAGCCCCTCTAGCGGGGGAGCCACCGGGGAGCTGTTTTTT. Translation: CASSPSSGGATGELFF.

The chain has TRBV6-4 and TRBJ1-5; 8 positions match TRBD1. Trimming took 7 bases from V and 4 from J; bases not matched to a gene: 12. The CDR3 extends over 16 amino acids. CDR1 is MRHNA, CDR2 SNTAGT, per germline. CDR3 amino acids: CASKRARTGRNQPQHF. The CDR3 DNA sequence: TGTGCCAGCAAAAGGGCCCGGACAGGGCGGAATCAGCCCCAGCATTTT.

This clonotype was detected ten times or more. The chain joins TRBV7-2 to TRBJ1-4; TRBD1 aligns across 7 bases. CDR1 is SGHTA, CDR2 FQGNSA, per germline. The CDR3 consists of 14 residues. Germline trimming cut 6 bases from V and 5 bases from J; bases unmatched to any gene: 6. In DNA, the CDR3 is TGTGCCAGCAGACGCTCGACAGGGAATGAAAAACTGTTTTTT. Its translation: CASRRSTGNEKLFF.

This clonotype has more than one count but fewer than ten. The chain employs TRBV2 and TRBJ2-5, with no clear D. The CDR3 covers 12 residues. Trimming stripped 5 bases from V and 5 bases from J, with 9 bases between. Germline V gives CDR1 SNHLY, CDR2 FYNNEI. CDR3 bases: TGTGCCAGCAGTTGGGCTCGGGAGACCCAGTACTTC. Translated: CASSWARETQYF.

The CDR3 spells CASSFISGGAPVFF. Written as DNA, the CDR3 is TGTGCCAGCAGCTTTATCAGCGGGGGAGCCCCCGTGTTCTTC. This sequence joins TRBV7-2 and TRBJ2-1; 8 bases align to TRBD2. The CDR3 contains 14 residues. Unmatched junction bases numbered 13, after V lost 3 bases and J lost 15 bases. Germline V lookup: CDR1 SGHTA, CDR2 FQGNSA.

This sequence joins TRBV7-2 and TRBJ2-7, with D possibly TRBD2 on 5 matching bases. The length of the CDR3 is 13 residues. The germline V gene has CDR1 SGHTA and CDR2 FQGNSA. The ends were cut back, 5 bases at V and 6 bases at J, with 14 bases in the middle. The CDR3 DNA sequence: TGTGCCAGCAGCCCAAACCGGGGTCCCGAGCAGTACTTC. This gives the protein CASSPNRGPEQYF.

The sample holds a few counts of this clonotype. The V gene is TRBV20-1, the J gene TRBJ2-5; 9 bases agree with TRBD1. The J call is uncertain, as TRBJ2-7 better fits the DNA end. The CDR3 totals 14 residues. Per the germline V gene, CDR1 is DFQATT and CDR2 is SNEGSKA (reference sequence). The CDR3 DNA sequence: TGCAGTGCTAGCCTACAGGGGGCGCTTTACGAGCAGTACTTC. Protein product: CSASLQGALYEQYF.

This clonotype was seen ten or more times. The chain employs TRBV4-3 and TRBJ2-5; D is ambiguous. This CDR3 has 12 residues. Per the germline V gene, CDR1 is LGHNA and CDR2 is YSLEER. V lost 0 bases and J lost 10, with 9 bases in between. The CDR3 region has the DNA TGCGCCAGCAGCCAAGATTGGAAGGACCAGTACTTC. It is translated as CASSQDWKDQYF.

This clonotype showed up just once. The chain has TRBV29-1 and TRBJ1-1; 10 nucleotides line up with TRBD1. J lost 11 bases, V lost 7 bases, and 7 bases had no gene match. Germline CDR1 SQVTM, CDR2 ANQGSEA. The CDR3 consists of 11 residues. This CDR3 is CSGDRGGGAFF. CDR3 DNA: TGCAGCGGGGACAGGGGAGGGGGGGCTTTCTTT.

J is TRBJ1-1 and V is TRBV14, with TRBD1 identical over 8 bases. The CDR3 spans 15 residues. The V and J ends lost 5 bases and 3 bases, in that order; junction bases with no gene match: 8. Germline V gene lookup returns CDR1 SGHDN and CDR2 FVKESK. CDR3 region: CASSTRTGTDTEAFF. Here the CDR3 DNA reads TGTGCCAGCAGCACCCGGACAGGGACAGACACTGAAGCTTTCTTT.

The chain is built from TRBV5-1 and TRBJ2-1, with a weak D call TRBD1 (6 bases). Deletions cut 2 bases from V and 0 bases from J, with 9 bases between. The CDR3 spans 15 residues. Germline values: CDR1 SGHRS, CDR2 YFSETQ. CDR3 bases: TGCGCCAGCAGCTTCCCCAGGGGCTCCTACAATGAGCAGTTCTTC. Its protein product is CASSFPRGSYNEQFF.

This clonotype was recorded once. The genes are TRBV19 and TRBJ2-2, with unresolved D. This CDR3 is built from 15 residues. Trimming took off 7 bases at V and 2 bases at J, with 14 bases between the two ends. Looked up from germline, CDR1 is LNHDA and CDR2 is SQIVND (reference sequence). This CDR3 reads CASTSIQVNTGELFF. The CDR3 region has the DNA TGTGCCAGTACCTCGATACAAGTCAACACCGGGGAGCTGTTTTTT.